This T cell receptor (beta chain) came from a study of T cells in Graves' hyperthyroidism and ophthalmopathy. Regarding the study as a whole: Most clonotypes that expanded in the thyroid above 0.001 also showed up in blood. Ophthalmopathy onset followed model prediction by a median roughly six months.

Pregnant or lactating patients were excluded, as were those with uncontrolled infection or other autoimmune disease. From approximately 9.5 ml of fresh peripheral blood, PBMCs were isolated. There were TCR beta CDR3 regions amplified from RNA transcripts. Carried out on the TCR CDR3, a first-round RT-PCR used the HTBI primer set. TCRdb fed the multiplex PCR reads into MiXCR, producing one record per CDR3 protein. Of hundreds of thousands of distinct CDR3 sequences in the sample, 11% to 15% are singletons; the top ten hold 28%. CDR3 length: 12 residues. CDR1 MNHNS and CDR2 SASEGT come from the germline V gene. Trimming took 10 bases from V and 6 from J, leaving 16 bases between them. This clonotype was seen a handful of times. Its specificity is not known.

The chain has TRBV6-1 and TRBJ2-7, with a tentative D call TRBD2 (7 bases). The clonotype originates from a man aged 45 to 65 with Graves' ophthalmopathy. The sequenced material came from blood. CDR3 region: CATNAGAGEQYF. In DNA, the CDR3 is TGTGCCACCAACGCGGGGGCTGGCGAGCAGTACTTC.